This TCR beta chain was sequenced in a study of blood T cell repertoires in COVID-19. TCRdb keeps only in-frame clones here, not all; method: immunoSEQ multiplex PCR. The sample contains about 200,000 clones, 70% to 85% of which appear only once. Germline CDR1 SGHRS, CDR2 YFSETQ. There are 15 residues in the CDR3. V shed 4 bases and J shed 0 bases, with 11 bases lying between them. The specimen was peripheral blood. The TCR originated in a human donor with acute or convalescent COVID-19. The donor label of this sample is uncertain. The rearrangement uses TRBV5-1 and TRBJ1-3, with D perhaps TRBD1 (5 bases). In DNA, the CDR3 is TGCGCCAGCAGCCCTGGGGCTACCTCTGGAAACACCATATATTTT. Its translation is CASSPGATSGNTIYF.